This T cell receptor beta chain was recorded in a study of shared clonotypes between healthy human individuals. Regarding the study as a whole: Among donors, clonotype sharing was expected to be affected by sequencing depth. Researchers sampled only blood; tissue repertoires likely differ. The naive CD4 repertoires of a handful of donors were compared, and roughly 5% of clonotypes were shared.

The assay was immunoSEQ multiplex PCR, and TCRdb's table has in-frame clones only and misses some. The data hold fewer than 3 million clones, with roughly 92% observed a single time. Germline V CDR1 and CDR2: MNHEY, SMNVEV (reference sequence). V was cut by 6 bases and J by 6 bases, with 3 bases left in between. This CDR3 is built from 9 residues. Concerning this clone itself: Its target is unknown.

The receptor comes from a young man in good health. Some clones in this sample may be carry-over from other donors' samples. J is TRBJ2-7 and V is TRBV27; D unresolved. The source material was naive CD4+ T cells from PBMCs. Indicated subset: CD45RA+ positively selected. DNA for the CDR3: TGTGCCAGCAGGGGCGAGCAGTACTTC. Translating it yields CASRGEQYF.